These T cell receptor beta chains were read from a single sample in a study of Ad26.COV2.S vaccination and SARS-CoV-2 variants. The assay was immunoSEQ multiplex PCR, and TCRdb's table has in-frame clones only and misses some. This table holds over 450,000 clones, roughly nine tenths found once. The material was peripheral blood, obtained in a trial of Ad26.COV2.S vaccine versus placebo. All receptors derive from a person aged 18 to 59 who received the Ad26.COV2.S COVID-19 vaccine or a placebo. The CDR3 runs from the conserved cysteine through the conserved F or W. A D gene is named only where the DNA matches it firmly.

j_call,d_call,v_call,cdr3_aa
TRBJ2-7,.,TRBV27,CASSFQRSAGNPYEQYF
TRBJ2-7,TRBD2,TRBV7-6,CASSFRPPGLTASYEQYF
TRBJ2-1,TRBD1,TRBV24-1,CATSDLLTGDNEQFF
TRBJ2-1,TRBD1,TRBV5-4,CASSLQGAPYNEQFF
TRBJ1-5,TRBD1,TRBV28,CASSIVRGTSNQPQHF
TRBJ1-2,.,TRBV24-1,CATSDFTDYGYTF
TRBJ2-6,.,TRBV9,CASSVRLNSGANVLTF
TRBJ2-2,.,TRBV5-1,CASSLDSNTGELFF
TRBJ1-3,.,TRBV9,CASSGKTGYSGNTIYF
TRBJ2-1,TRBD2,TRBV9,CASSVDLAGGYNEQFF
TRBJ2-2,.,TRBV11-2,CASSPVSAKNTGELFF
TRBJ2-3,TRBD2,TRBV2,CASEGLATDTQYF
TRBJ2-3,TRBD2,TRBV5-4,CASSFQRGATDTQYF
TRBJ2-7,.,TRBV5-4,CASSLAGGVVHEQYF
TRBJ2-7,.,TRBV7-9,CASSLFRGEQYF
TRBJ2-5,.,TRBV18,CASSQRLPDTTWGETQYF